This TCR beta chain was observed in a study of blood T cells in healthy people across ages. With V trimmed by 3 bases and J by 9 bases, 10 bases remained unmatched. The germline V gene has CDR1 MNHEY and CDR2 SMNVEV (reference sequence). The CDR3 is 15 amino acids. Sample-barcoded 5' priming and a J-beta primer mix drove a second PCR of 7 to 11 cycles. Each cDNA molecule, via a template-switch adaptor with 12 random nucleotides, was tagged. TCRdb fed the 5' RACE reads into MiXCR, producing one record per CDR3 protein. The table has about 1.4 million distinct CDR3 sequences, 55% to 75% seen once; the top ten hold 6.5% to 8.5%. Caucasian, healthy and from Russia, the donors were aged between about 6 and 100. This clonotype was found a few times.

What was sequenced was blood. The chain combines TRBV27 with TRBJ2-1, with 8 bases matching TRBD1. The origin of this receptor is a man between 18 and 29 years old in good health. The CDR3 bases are TGTGCCAGCAGTTTCGCGGCAGGGGGCTTCTGTGAGCAGTTCTTC. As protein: CASSFAAGGFCEQFF.